This T cell receptor beta chain was obtained from a study of control samples from healthy donors and cancer patients. Using immunoSEQ multiplex PCR, the repertoire was profiled, and TCRdb retains in-frame clones only, with some absent. The sample has about 200,000 clones; about 90% are singletons. Trimming shortened V by 5 bases and J by 0 bases, and 9 bases separated the two germline ends. There are 14 residues in the CDR3. Germline V lookup: CDR1 MNHEY, CDR2 SVGAGI. The receptor was derived from a man under 40 in good health. Sample: blood. The chain has TRBV6-5 and TRBJ2-3, with D possibly matching TRBD1 (6 bases). CDR3 in DNA: TGTGCCAGCAGTAATGACAGGAGCACAGATACGCAGTATTTT. Protein: CASSNDRSTDTQYF.